This paragraph reports one T cell receptor beta chain. The sample originates from a study of blood T cell repertoires in COVID-19. V lost 0 bases, J lost 4 bases, and 18 bases lay in between. This CDR3 is built from 17 residues. Looked up from germline, CDR1 is MNHEY and CDR2 is SMNVEV (reference sequence). TCRdb's copy holds only in-frame clones and misses some; the assay was immunoSEQ multiplex PCR. The sample has around 310,000 clones, roughly nine tenths seen once; the top ten hold roughly a tenth. Sequencing used PBMCs or T cells enriched from blood (not recorded which). The V gene is TRBV27, the J gene TRBJ1-2; D is unresolved. The TCR was taken from a woman aged 25 to 39 who had recovered from COVID-19. The CDR3 DNA follows: TGTGCCAGCAGTTTATCGTCCCCGAGTAGCCGGATCTATGGCTACACCTTC. Translating gives CASSLSSPSSRIYGYTF.